Below are 10 T cell receptor beta chains sequenced from a single sample in a study of OX40 agonist ivuxolimab in advanced cancers. The table came from immunoSEQ multiplex PCR; TCRdb's copy has only in-frame clones and leaves some out. The data show tens of thousands of clones, 88% seen once. This sample comprised CD4+ or CD8+ T cells sorted from blood, obtained in a trial of the OX40 agonist ivuxolimab. These receptors came from an adult with an advanced solid tumor such as melanoma, head and neck, liver or kidney cancer.

This clone was counted once. The chain recombines TRBV28 with TRBJ2-3, with TRBD2 as a possible D gene (6 bases). CDR1 and CDR2 from the germline V gene are MDHEN and SYDVKM. The CDR3 sequence is 14 residues long. The V gene lost 5 bases and the J gene lost 0 bases, with 9 bases spanning the gap. The DNA of the CDR3 is TGTGCCAGCAGTACGGGGACTAGCACAGATACGCAGTATTTT. Protein product: CASSTGTSTDTQYF. The full variable domain, rest sourced from reference TRBV28 and TRBJ2-3, is DVKVTQSSRYLVKRTGEKVFLECVQDMDHENMFWYRQDPGLGLRLIYFSYDVKMKEKGDIPEGYSVSREKKERFSLILESASTNQTSMYLCASSTGTSTDTQYFGPGTRLTVL.

The rearrangement joins TRBV4-1 to TRBJ2-7; D is possibly TRBD1 (5 bases). The CDR3 totals 17 residues. Germline V gene sequence: CDR1 MGHRA, CDR2 YSYEKL. Deletions cut 0 bases from V and 1 base from J, with 16 bases between. CDR3 residues: CASSQDPHRDRSYEQYF. CDR3 DNA: TGCGCCAGCAGCCAAGATCCCCACCGAGACAGATCCTACGAGCAGTACTTC.

A single count supports this clone. The chain uses TRBV19 and TRBJ2-7, with D possibly TRBD2 on 5 matching bases. This CDR3 has 14 amino acids. Trimming removed 4 bases from V and 2 bases from J, with 12 bases in between. The germline V gene encodes CDR1 LNHDA and CDR2 SQIVND (reference sequence). In DNA, the CDR3 is TGTGCCAGTAGTAACACTAGGGATACCTACGAGCAGTACTTC. This encodes CASSNTRDTYEQYF.

V usage is TRBV11-2 and J usage is TRBJ2-2; 7 bases agree with TRBD2. J gave up 6 bases and V 5 bases, and 6 bases lay outside the gene matches. Germline V gives CDR1 SGHAT, CDR2 FQNNGV. CDR3 length: 14 residues. Here the CDR3 reads CASSPLAYSGELFF. CDR3 in DNA: TGTGCCAGCAGCCCACTAGCGTACTCCGGGGAGCTGTTTTTT.

This chain links TRBV7-3 with TRBJ2-3, with D hard to call. Germline CDR1 and CDR2: SGHTA and FQGTGA. Trimming cost V 0 bases and J 1 base, with 5 bases left between them. This CDR3 region has 14 residues. The CDR3 DNA reads TGTGCCAGCAGCTTAACGTCGGGCACAGATACGCAGTATTTT. Its translation: CASSLTSGTDTQYF.

The chain has TRBV19 and TRBJ1-6; possible D gene TRBD1, 6 bases. Trimming took 9 bases from V and 7 from J, leaving 16 bases between them. CDR1 and CDR2 from the germline V gene are LNHDA and SQIVND (reference sequence). The CDR3 is made up of 14 amino acids. The CDR3 region has the DNA TGTGCCAGCCGCCTTACAGGGAACAATTCACCCCTCCACTTT. It codes for CASRLTGNNSPLHF.

This rearrangement joins TRBV29-1 to TRBJ2-7, with TRBD1 matching over 7 bases. Germline V CDR1 and CDR2: SQVTM, ANQGSEA. Unmatched junction bases numbered 9, after V lost 6 bases and J lost 7 bases. The CDR3 has 12 residues. This CDR3 is CSVVGTAREQYF. DNA for the CDR3: TGCAGCGTCGTTGGGACAGCCCGGGAGCAGTACTTC.

The chain recombines TRBV6-1 with TRBJ2-7; D might be TRBD2 (6 bases). V was pared by 2 bases and J by 3 bases, with 14 bases between. Germline lookup yields CDR1 MNHNS and CDR2 SASEGT. The CDR3 is 15 residues long. Written as DNA, the CDR3 is TGTGCCAGCAGTGAATGGGGGGAAGACCTCTACGAGCAGTACTTC. This sequence encodes CASSEWGEDLYEQYF.

The V and J genes are TRBV29-1 and TRBJ1-1, with a weak D call TRBD1 (6 bases). Germline V CDR1 and CDR2: SQVTM, ANQGSEA. V was trimmed by 7 bases and J by 0 bases, leaving 15 bases between them. The CDR3 spans 14 residues. DNA for the CDR3: TGCAGCGCTATTTCGGACAGAATGAACACTGAAGCTTTCTTT. Protein sequence: CSAISDRMNTEAFF.

V gene TRBV5-6 combines with J gene TRBJ2-2, with D unresolved. Trimming pared 3 bases from V and 4 bases from J, leaving 13 bases between. The CDR3 contains 15 residues. Germline V CDR1 and CDR2: SGHDT, YYEEEE. The CDR3 spells CASSSERRVTGELFF. The CDR3 DNA reads as TGTGCCAGCAGCTCCGAGAGACGGGTCACCGGGGAGCTGTTTTTT.